The 20 T cell receptor beta chains below all came from one sample that was sequenced in a study of CD8 T cells in Susac syndrome (dated by TCRdb to the late 2010s). Library creation used the immunoSEQ multiplex PCR assay. RNA was extracted using the RNeasy kit, and about 0.45 to 1 ug of the RNA was reverse transcribed with random hexamers. Using fastp at Q25 and MiXCR, TCRdb reprocessed the public reads and kept productive beta chains. Rows are unified per CDR3 protein, each entry keeping the most common DNA and genes. The sample table records over 100,000 distinct CDR3 sequences; about 93% of these occur just once. The ten largest clones take up 0.11% to 0.15% of the sample. Sequencing used CD4+ T cells from PBMCs. Every receptor here comes from a human donor in good health.

This chain connects TRBV6-6 to TRBJ2-1; D gene ambiguous. This CDR3 is built from 15 residues. From germline, CDR1 is MNHNY and CDR2 SVGAGI (reference sequence). Trimming took 0 bases from V and 4 from J, leaving 10 bases between them. CDR3 DNA: TGTGCCAGCAGTTACTCGACCACAGCATACAATGAGCAGTTCTTC. This translates into CASSYSTTAYNEQFF.

The gene calls are TRBV6-5 and TRBJ2-1; TRBD2 matches 12 bases. This CDR3 region has 16 residues. Germline-derived CDR1 and CDR2 are MNHEY and SVGAGI. Losses at the gene ends were 2 bases for V and 8 bases for J; bases not matched to a gene: 7. This CDR3 is CASSYVGLAGGDEQFF. The DNA of the CDR3 is TGTGCCAGCAGTTACGTGGGACTAGCGGGTGGCGATGAGCAGTTCTTC.

The chain links TRBV28 to TRBJ1-1; D may be TRBD1 (5 bases). The CDR3 contains 14 residues. The germline CDR1 and CDR2 sequences are MDHEN and SYDVKM. Trimming shortened V by 5 bases and J by 1 base, and 11 bases separated the two germline ends. The chain's CDR3 is CASSKGRQNTEAFF. CDR3 DNA sequence: TGTGCCAGCAGTAAGGGACGGCAGAACACTGAAGCTTTCTTT.

CDR3 amino acids: CAWAFTGGRTEAFF. For the CDR3, the DNA is TGTGCCTGGGCCTTTACAGGGGGCAGGACTGAAGCTTTCTTT. This chain joins TRBV30 and TRBJ1-1, with TRBD1 matching over 9 bases. The germline V gene has CDR1 GTSNPN and CDR2 SVGIG (reference sequence). This CDR3 is 14 amino acids long. V shed 5 bases, J shed 5 bases, and the junction held 9 bases outside the gene matches.

The chain employs TRBV6-5 and TRBJ1-1; the D is unclear. The CDR3 spans 13 residues. Germline CDR1 MNHEY, CDR2 SVGAGI. Trimming pared 5 bases from V and 7 bases from J, leaving 14 bases between. The CDR3: CASSTLLGNEAFF. The CDR3 region has the DNA TGTGCCAGCAGTACGTTGTTAGGAAATGAAGCTTTCTTT.

The chain employs TRBV5-1 and TRBJ2-7, with D possibly matching TRBD1 (6 bases). This CDR3 is built from 17 residues. Between the trimmed V and J ends, which lost 0 bases and 0 bases, there was a span of 16 bases. Looked up from germline, CDR1 is SGHRS and CDR2 is YFSETQ. CDR3 DNA sequence: TGCGCCAGCAGCTTGGGGGACAAGACGGGTCCCTCCTACGAGCAGTACTTC. This encodes CASSLGDKTGPSYEQYF.

This chain joins TRBV29-1 and TRBJ1-1, with TRBD1 matching 7 bases. The CDR3 extends over 11 amino acids. Unmatched junction bases numbered 4, after V lost 6 bases and J lost 6 bases. The germline gives CDR1 SQVTM, CDR2 ANQGSEA. CDR3 sequence: CSVTGASEAFF. DNA for the CDR3: TGCAGCGTCACAGGGGCCTCTGAAGCTTTCTTT.

The rearrangement joins TRBV3-1 to TRBJ2-7; D is possibly TRBD1 (6 bases). The ends were cut back, 2 bases at V and 7 bases at J, with 12 bases in the middle. The CDR3 is 13 residues long. The V gene's germline CDR1 is LGHDT and CDR2 YNNKEL (reference sequence). DNA for the CDR3: TGTGCCAGCAGCCAACCGCAGGGGTATGAGCAGTACTTC. It specifies CASSQPQGYEQYF.

The chain uses TRBV5-4 and TRBJ2-1, with 8 bases aligning to TRBD2. The CDR3 covers 15 residues. The junction had 3 bases not matched to a gene; V was cut back by 4 bases and J by 0 bases. CDR1 and CDR2 (germline): SGHNT, YYREEE (reference sequence). The CDR3 nucleotides read TGTGCCAGCAGCCGTAGCGGGAACTCCTACAATGAGCAGTTCTTC. Its protein product is CASSRSGNSYNEQFF.

The chain employs TRBV7-9 and TRBJ2-2; D is uncertain. This CDR3 region has 12 residues. Trimming pared 6 bases from V and 7 bases from J, leaving 9 bases between. The V gene's germline CDR1 is SEHNR and CDR2 FQNEAQ (reference sequence). Here the CDR3 reads CASRSRGGELFF. The CDR3, as DNA: TGTGCCAGCAGATCACGAGGCGGGGAGCTGTTTTTT.

Here the CDR3 reads CASSSLAGRGGYEQYF. The DNA of the CDR3 is TGTGCCAGCAGCTCCTTGGCAGGCCGGGGGGGGTACGAGCAGTACTTC. The V call is TRBV7-9, the J call TRBJ2-7; TRBD2 matches 8 bases. The CDR3 has 16 amino acids. CDR1 and CDR2 (germline): SEHNR, FQNEAQ (reference sequence). The ends lost 4 bases at V and 4 bases at J; junction bases unmatched: 12.

This clonotype came up a few times. This sequence joins TRBV4-3 and TRBJ1-1; weak D call: TRBD1 (6 bases). Trimming removed 4 bases from V and 3 bases from J, with 15 bases in between. CDR1 LGHNA and CDR2 YSLEER come from the germline V gene. The CDR3 runs to 15 residues. CDR3 residues: CASSLNTGRYTEAFF. The CDR3 DNA follows: TGCGCCAGCAGCCTCAACACAGGGAGGTACACTGAAGCTTTCTTT.

V gene TRBV9 combines with J gene TRBJ1-6, with 7 nucleotides matching TRBD1. Germline V gene lookup returns CDR1 SGDLS and CDR2 YYNGEE. After removal of 0 bases from V and 9 bases from J, the junction contained 6 bases not matched to a gene. This CDR3 comprises 15 residues. The CDR3 here is CASSVGGDSASPLHF. The CDR3 DNA reads TGTGCCAGCAGCGTAGGGGGGGACAGCGCTTCACCCCTCCACTTT.

This chain uses TRBV20-1 with TRBJ1-6; TRBD1 aligns across 7 bases. V lost 3 bases and J lost 7; bases outside the gene matches: 6. Germline CDR1 is DFQATT and CDR2 is SNEGSKA (reference sequence). The CDR3 length is 14 residues. CDR3 protein: CSASVQGSNSPLHF. The CDR3 DNA sequence: TGCAGTGCTAGTGTACAGGGGTCGAATTCACCCCTCCACTTT.

This chain uses TRBV5-1 with TRBJ1-3; D is unclear. The CDR3 has 15 amino acids. CDR1 and CDR2 from the germline V gene are SGHRS and YFSETQ. Trimming left V 0 bases short and J 6 bases short, with 13 bases between. CDR3 residues: CASSLDGSSINTIYF. The CDR3 DNA follows: TGCGCCAGCAGCTTGGACGGCAGCTCTATAAACACCATATATTTT.

The V call is TRBV20-1, the J call TRBJ2-3, with a tentative D call TRBD1 (5 bases). This CDR3 has 13 amino acids. Germline lookup yields CDR1 DFQATT and CDR2 SNEGSKA (reference sequence). The V end was cut by 5 bases, the J end by 1 base, with 10 bases between. The CDR3 DNA reads as TGCAGTGCTCCAGGGTCGGGCACAGATACGCAGTATTTT. It translates to CSAPGSGTDTQYF.

The chain couples TRBV14 to TRBJ2-5; D might be TRBD2 (6 bases). The CDR3 has 14 residues. The germline gives CDR1 SGHDN, CDR2 FVKESK. Trimming took 4 bases from V and 0 from J, leaving 9 bases between them. Here the CDR3 reads CASSPREYQETQYF. CDR3 nucleotide sequence: TGTGCCAGCAGCCCTCGGGAGTACCAAGAGACCCAGTACTTC.

V is TRBV12-3 or TRBV12-4 and J is TRBJ2-1, with 12 positions matching TRBD2. V lost 6 bases and J lost 0; bases outside the gene matches: 6. The CDR3 covers 17 residues. CDR3 sequence: CASSPGLAGSSYNEQFF. The CDR3 bases are TGTGCCAGCAGCCCCGGACTAGCGGGAAGCTCCTACAATGAGCAGTTCTTC.

The chain joins TRBV14 to TRBJ2-2; TRBD1 matches at 8 bases. The germline CDR1 and CDR2 sequences are SGHDN and FVKESK. CDR3 size: 18 residues. Trimming cost V 0 bases and J 4 bases; bases outside gene matches: 10. CDR3 nucleotides: TGTGCCAGCAGCCAAGACGGGTTCCGGACAGGGCCCACCGGGGAGCTGTTTTTT. Its translation: CASSQDGFRTGPTGELFF.

This clonotype was seen a single time. This chain links TRBV27 with TRBJ2-6; D perhaps matches TRBD1 (5 bases). The CDR3 extends over 16 amino acids. Between the trimmed V and J ends, which lost 6 bases and 2 bases, there was a span of 14 bases. Germline V gives CDR1 MNHEY, CDR2 SMNVEV (reference sequence). The CDR3 here is CASSDARGPGANVLTF. The CDR3 DNA follows: TGTGCCAGCAGCGACGCAAGGGGTCCTGGGGCCAACGTCCTGACTTTC.